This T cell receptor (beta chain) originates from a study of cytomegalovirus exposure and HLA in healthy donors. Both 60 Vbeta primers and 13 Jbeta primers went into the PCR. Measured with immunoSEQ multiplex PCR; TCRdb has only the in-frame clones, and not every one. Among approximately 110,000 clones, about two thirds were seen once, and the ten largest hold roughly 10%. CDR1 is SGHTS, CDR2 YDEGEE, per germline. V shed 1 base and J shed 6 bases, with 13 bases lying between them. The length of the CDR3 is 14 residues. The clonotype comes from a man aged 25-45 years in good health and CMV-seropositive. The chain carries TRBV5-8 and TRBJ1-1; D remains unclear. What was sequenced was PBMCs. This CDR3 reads CASSLLVKRPEAFF. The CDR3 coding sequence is TGTGCCAGCAGCTTGCTGGTGAAGAGGCCTGAAGCTTTCTTT.